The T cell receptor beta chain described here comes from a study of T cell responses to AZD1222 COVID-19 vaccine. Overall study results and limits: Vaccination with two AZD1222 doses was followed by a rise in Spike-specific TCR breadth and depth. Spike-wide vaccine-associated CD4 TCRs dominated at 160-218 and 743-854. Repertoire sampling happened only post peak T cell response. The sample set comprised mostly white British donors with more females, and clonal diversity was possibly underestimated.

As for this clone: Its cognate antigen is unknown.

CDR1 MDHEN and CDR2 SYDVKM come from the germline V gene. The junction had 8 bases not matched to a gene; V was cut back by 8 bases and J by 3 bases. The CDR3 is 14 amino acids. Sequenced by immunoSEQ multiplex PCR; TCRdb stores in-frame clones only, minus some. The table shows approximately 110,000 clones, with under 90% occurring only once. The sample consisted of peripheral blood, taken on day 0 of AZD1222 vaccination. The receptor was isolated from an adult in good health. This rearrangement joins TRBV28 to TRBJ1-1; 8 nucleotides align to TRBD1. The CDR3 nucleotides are TGTGCCAGCGGACCAGGGGGCGCATACACTGAAGCTTTCTTT. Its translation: CASGPGGAYTEAFF.